The sequence of this T cell receptor beta chain was determined in a study (dated by TCRdb to 2013 to 2016). Study-wide context: The study tested whether tumor-infiltrating Tregs in breast cancer are recruited from blood Tregs or converted in situ from other CD4+ T cell subsets.

Library preparation used multiplex PCR. The instrument was an Ion Torrent PGM. Adaptor-ligated barcode primers were used to amplify TRBV12-4/TRBJ1-2 clonotypes in the approximately 24-patient analysis. For the 23-patient cohort, the TRBV12-4/TRBJ1-2 amplicons were sequenced on the Ion Personal Genome Machine system. Under the source paper's analysis protocol: For each of nine subset-tissue groups, sequencing data from the five patients were pooled, and the groups were compared by unsupervised clustering of TCR gene usage. The Morisita-Horn index was used to calculate repertoire similarity, with shared sequences weighted by how much each contributed to each repertoire. The raw public data were reprocessed by TCRdb itself: fastp quality trimming at Q25, MiXCR clonotype calling, in-frame beta chains only. When rows share a CDR3 protein, they turn into one entry using the most common DNA and genes. The authors' filters were not applied to this entry. The sample table shows about 1,300 distinct CDR3 sequences, and roughly 20% are seen once. The ten largest clones take up about 16% of the sample.

The paper as a whole reports these results and caveats: Across approximately 24 patients, approximately 13% of tumor Treg TRBV12-4/TRBJ1-2 sequences were shared with naive CD4+ cells, compared with less than 2.4% shared with blood Tregs or memory cells. The TCR gene usage of tumor memory CD4+ T cells clustered together with blood and lymph node memory CD4+ cells and with lymph node naive CD4+ cells. The greatest overlap of tumor-infiltrating Treg TCR alpha and beta sequences was with tumor naive CD4+ T cells, followed next by blood naive CD4+ T cells. Rather than covering whole repertoires, validation in the larger cohort was restricted to a single TCR beta V-J rearrangement.

As to this clonotype: Its specific antigen is unknown. A much larger clonotype is one base distant, so this may be a read error.

To purify naive CD4+ T cells, the Miltenyi Naive CD4+ T Cell Isolation kit was used, and CD25 microbeads served to deplete Tregs. A larger group of roughly 23 breast cancer patients was studied by sequencing a single TRBV12-4/TRBJ1-2 rearrangement in tumor Tregs and blood Treg, naive and memory CD4+ cells. Mononuclear cells from lymph nodes or about 55 ml of peripheral blood were isolated by Ficoll density gradient centrifugation. A purity exceeding 90% was confirmed by FACS for the sorted cell populations. The CDR3 runs 13 amino acids, cysteine and phenylalanine included. Kept here is only the CDR3 DNA, which spans 39 bases and is read in frame from base 1.

Sequenced input: naive CD4+ T cells sorted from blood. The sample's cell subset or site label, decoded: naive CD4+ T cells, CD4+CD45RA+CD25-. The chain links TRBV12-3 or TRBV12-4 with TRBJ1-2, and TRBD1 matches 8 of the central bases. This TCR came from a female donor with breast cancer. The DNA sequence is given as TGTGCCAGCAGTCCTGGACAGGGCCATGGCTGCACCTTC. Translated, it reads CASSPGQGHGCTF.